This T cell receptor beta chain was profiled in a study of OX40 agonist ivuxolimab in advanced cancers. Broadly, across the study: The costimulatory receptor OX40 (CD134) was targeted by ivuxolimab, a fully human IgG2 agonistic monoclonal antibody. Of the 50 to 55 dose-escalation patients, hepatocellular carcinoma was present in roughly 19, melanoma in approximately 15, renal cell carcinoma in 9 and head and neck cancer in 9. Peripheral TCRbeta sequencing aimed to test whether ivuxolimab altered TCR sequence diversity and caused clonal T-cell expansion. Intravenous ivuxolimab was administered to patients every 2 weeks at six dose levels: 0.01, 0.1, 0.3, 1.5, 3 and 10 mg/kg. Patients were allowed to have had prior anti-PD-1, anti-PD-L1 or anti-CTLA-4 therapy, and approximately 39% of the dose-escalation patients had been treated with checkpoint inhibitors. In the dose-escalation cohort, around four fifths of patients were male, and the mean age was approximately 60 years with a range of roughly 23 to 90. The paper covers the monotherapy dose-escalation part of the phase I ivuxolimab trial, which included N of about 56 patients. Partial responses occurred in three dose-escalation patients: two with cutaneous melanoma and one with hepatocellular carcinoma. What the research found in general, with its limitations: In the 0.1-3.0 mg/kg groups, partial responders had among the lowest normalized peripheral clonal expansion, particularly in CD8+ T cells. The antigen specificity of the clonally expanded peripheral T cells was not determined. At doses of 0.1 to 3.0 mg/kg, clonal expansion of both CD4+ and CD8+ T cells in blood was seen between baseline and week 6. Low levels of normalized T-cell clonal expansion were also shown by some nonresponding patients. After ivuxolimab, more expanded clones were found on average in CD8+ T cells than in CD4+ T cells.

About this clone itself: Its antigen is still unknown. Base qualities are not recorded, but no much larger clone differs from it by a single base.

Genomic DNA was isolated from the sorted cells so that the TCRbeta CDR3 region could be sequenced. The immunoSEQ Assay was used for sequencing of TCRbeta CDR3 regions. The immuneACCESS repertoire file appears here via TCRdb, limited to in-frame rearrangements. These files lack a portion of the clones; in checked studies, under half of the deficit traces to unresolved V genes, and the cause of the others is not known. In this sample the table shows 66,000 or so clones, 85% of which occur a single time. The top ten hold about 4.1% of the sample. The trial excluded patients who had a history of autoimmune disease or who were on systemic immunosuppression. Peripheral blood for TCR sequencing was drawn from every dose cohort at baseline, at cycle 4 day 1 and at cycle 7 day 1. The samples were drawn from a first-in-human, open-label, multicenter phase I dose-escalation trial of ivuxolimab. Adults with locally advanced or metastatic melanoma, renal cell, hepatocellular, or head and neck squamous cell carcinoma were enrolled in the trial. CD4+ and CD8+ T cells were sorted separately from peripheral blood before TCR sequencing.

There are 15 amino acids in the CDR3, from cysteine to phenylalanine inclusive. Of the read, only the CDR3 DNA is kept; its 45 bases are in frame from base 1. Relative to germline, V is missing 4 bases and J is missing 4 bases, with 5 bases of the junction outside any gene match. CDR1 SGDLS and CDR2 YYNGEE are derived from the germline V gene. The sequence was obtained from an adult with an advanced solid tumor such as melanoma, head and neck, liver or kidney cancer. The chain joins TRBV9 to TRBJ2-2, with TRBD1 identical over 9 junction bases. Here the sequenced sample was CD4+ or CD8+ T cells sorted from blood, taken in a trial of the OX40 agonist ivuxolimab. In nucleotides, the sequence is TGTGCCAGCAGCACAAGACAGGGGGGCACCGGGGAGCTGTTTTTT. Translated, this gives CASSTRQGGTGELFF.